Sequencing of this TCR beta chain was carried out in a study of blood T cell repertoires in COVID-19. Method: immunoSEQ multiplex PCR; TCRdb's copy keeps in-frame clones and lacks some. There are over 200,000 clones in the sample; under 95% occur only once, and under 1.5% lies in the top ten. Deletions cut 1 base from V and 0 bases from J, with 6 bases between. The CDR3 length is 14 residues. Germline CDR1 and CDR2: LGHDT and YNNKEL (reference sequence). The receptor was isolated from a young man with acute or convalescent COVID-19. The sample consisted of peripheral blood. The chain combines TRBV3-1 (or the pseudogene TRBV3-2) with TRBJ1-1, with D perhaps matching TRBD1 (5 bases). The CDR3 spells CASSQGDLNTEAFF. The CDR3 DNA follows: TGTGCCAGCAGCCAAGGGGACTTGAACACTGAAGCTTTCTTT.